The 28 T cell receptor beta chains below were found in one sample sequenced in a study of T-cell memory formation after mild COVID-19. TCRdb analysed the 5' RACE reads with MiXCR anew, one entry per CDR3 protein. The sample holds around 440,000 distinct CDR3 sequences, 18% seen once. Material for sequencing was PBMCs or a T cell subset sorted from them (not recorded which). The receptors originated from an adult woman who had mild COVID-19 (a few samples of this study predate the infection). Cell type and time point are not known.

This chain uses TRBV7-2 with TRBJ2-3; D possibly corresponds to TRBD2 (6 bases). Germline loops: CDR1 SGHTA, CDR2 FQGNSA. The CDR3 spans 18 residues. With 6 bases removed from V and 0 bases from J, the gap between germline ends came to 22 bases. CDR3 sequence (DNA): TGTGCCAGCAGGAATTCCATCAAATTGGGGAGGAGCACAGATACGCAGTATTTT. Translating it yields CASRNSIKLGRSTDTQYF.

This clonotype was observed a few times. The chain carries TRBV6-6 and TRBJ2-3; D ambiguous. V was cut by 2 bases and J by 3 bases, with 21 bases left in between. Germline CDR1 MNHNY, CDR2 SVGAGI (reference sequence). The length of the CDR3 is 18 residues. The CDR3 here is CASSYQPRASWPTDTQYF. For the CDR3, the DNA is TGTGCCAGCAGTTACCAGCCTCGGGCGAGTTGGCCAACAGATACGCAGTATTTT.

The V gene is TRBV2, the J gene TRBJ2-7; unclear D gene. The ends were cut back, 4 bases at V and 3 bases at J, with 7 bases in the middle. The CDR3 length is 12 residues. Germline V gene sequence: CDR1 SNHLY, CDR2 FYNNEI. CDR3 loop: CASSVYLYEQYF. The CDR3 coding sequence is TGTGCCAGCAGTGTATACCTCTACGAGCAGTACTTC.

The gene calls are TRBV13 and TRBJ2-1; D ambiguous. The CDR3 has 15 residues. V was clipped by 5 bases and J by 3 bases, with 14 bases between them. The germline V gene encodes CDR1 PRHDT and CDR2 FYEKMQ (reference sequence). The CDR3 coding sequence is TGTGCCAGCAGCCCCGGGTCGCCTGGCTACAATGAGCAGTTCTTC. Protein: CASSPGSPGYNEQFF.

The genes are TRBV11-2 and TRBJ2-1, with TRBD2 matching 9 bases. The germline V gene encodes CDR1 SGHAT and CDR2 FQNNGV. The V and J ends lost 4 bases and 10 bases, in that order; junction bases with no gene match: 8. The CDR3 consists of 14 residues. The CDR3 loop reads CASSSSLGLAEQFF. The DNA of the CDR3 is TGTGCCAGCAGCTCCTCCTTAGGACTAGCGGAGCAGTTCTTC.

Only a few counts were recorded for this clonotype. This chain joins TRBV10-3 and TRBJ1-2, with TRBD1 matching 9 bases. The J segment lost 4 bases and the V segment lost 8 bases, leaving 2 bases of the junction unmatched. CDR1 is ENHRY and CDR2 is SYGVKD in the germline V gene. This CDR3 is 12 amino acids long. The CDR3 spells CAIGTGTYGYTF. CDR3 DNA sequence: TGTGCCATCGGGACAGGGACCTATGGCTACACCTTC.

The sample holds a few counts of this clonotype. V gene TRBV20-1 combines with J gene TRBJ2-7; the match to TRBD1 covers 8 bases. Germline V CDR1 and CDR2: DFQATT, SNEGSKA (reference sequence). Trimming removed 2 bases from V and 1 base from J; junction bases left unmatched: 7. The CDR3 has 15 residues. CDR3 protein: CSARSRDRHSYEQYF. The DNA of the CDR3 is TGCAGTGCTAGATCCCGGGACAGGCATTCCTACGAGCAGTACTTC.

In this sample, this clonotype turned up a few times. This sequence joins TRBV2 and TRBJ2-3; 8 nucleotides agree with TRBD2. V was clipped by 6 bases and J by 2 bases; unmatched bases: 13. CDR1 is SNHLY and CDR2 is FYNNEI in the germline V gene. The CDR3 totals 17 residues. Here the CDR3 DNA reads TGTGCCAGCAGCGACGAGGTAGCGGGAACACCCACAGATACGCAGTATTTT. This gives the protein CASSDEVAGTPTDTQYF.

The chain joins TRBV12-3 or TRBV12-4 to TRBJ1-2, with 9 bases identical to TRBD1. V shed 7 bases, J shed 8 bases, and the junction held 8 bases outside the gene matches. The CDR3 contains 13 residues. The CDR3 bases are TGTGCCAGCACTCAAGGGACAGGGAGAGGCTACACCTTC. Translated: CASTQGTGRGYTF.

This clonotype was seen a handful of times. The gene calls are TRBV7-8 and TRBJ1-2; no definite D call. Germline CDR1 SGHVS, CDR2 FQNEAQ. CDR3 length: 13 residues. V shed 2 bases and J shed 7 bases, with 11 bases lying between them. The CDR3 loop reads CASSLLADAGYTF. The CDR3 nucleotides are TGTGCCAGCAGCTTACTAGCTGATGCTGGCTACACCTTC.

This clonotype was recorded many times. The CDR3 loop is CASSIDRRDTYEQYF. CDR3 sequence (DNA): TGTGCCAGTAGTATAGACCGCAGGGACACCTACGAGCAGTACTTC. The rearrangement uses TRBV19 and TRBJ2-7; a weak D match, TRBD1 (6 bases). The CDR3 contains 15 residues. From germline, CDR1 is LNHDA and CDR2 SQIVND (reference sequence). With 0 bases removed from V and 2 bases from J, the gap between germline ends came to 11 bases.

V gene TRBV6-4 combines with J gene TRBJ2-1, with 7 nucleotides matching TRBD1. V lost 5 bases to trimming and J lost 2 bases; unmatched junction nucleotides: 6. This CDR3 comprises 15 residues. Germline CDR1 is MRHNA and CDR2 is SNTAGT. The CDR3 here is CASSNRDSPYNEQFF. Written as DNA, the CDR3 is TGTGCCAGCAGTAACCGGGACAGTCCCTACAATGAGCAGTTCTTC.

In its sample, this clonotype was seen a few times. This chain joins TRBV30 and TRBJ2-5; D may be TRBD2 (6 bases). CDR3 length: 13 amino acids. Germline V lookup: CDR1 GTSNPN, CDR2 SVGIG (reference sequence). V lost 1 base and J lost 5, with 11 bases in between. DNA for the CDR3: TGTGCCTGGAGTGCGGACTACTCGGAGACCCAGTACTTC. Amino acid sequence: CAWSADYSETQYF.

This clonotype was observed a few times. The J gene is TRBJ2-7, the V gene TRBV29-1; D ambiguous. V lost 4 bases, J lost 0 bases, and 10 bases lay in between. The CDR3 consists of 13 residues. CDR1 is SQVTM and CDR2 is ANQGSEA in the germline V gene. CDR3 nucleotide sequence: TGCAGCGTTGTGGGCGGAATCTCCTACGAGCAGTACTTC. This codes for CSVVGGISYEQYF.

The chain combines TRBV5-6 with TRBJ1-2; 9 bases are shared with TRBD1. The CDR3 has 17 residues. Germline V lookup: CDR1 SGHDT, CDR2 YYEEEE. V gave up 2 bases and J gave up 2 bases; unmatched junction bases: 10. The CDR3 sequence is CASSFDGTGLPNYGYTF. Here the CDR3 DNA reads TGTGCCAGCAGCTTTGATGGGACAGGGCTACCAAACTATGGCTACACCTTC.

The chain links TRBV2 to TRBJ2-1; 8 bases align to TRBD2. V was pared by 2 bases and J by 4 bases, with 10 bases of the junction left unmatched. The CDR3 is 17 residues long. From germline, CDR1 is SNHLY and CDR2 FYNNEI. In nucleotides, the CDR3 is TGTGCCAGCAGTGAAACAGTAAGCGGGGGCCTGTACAATGAGCAGTTCTTC. Translation gives CASSETVSGGLYNEQFF.

This clonotype was recorded a few times. This chain uses TRBV3-1 with TRBJ1-4, with 9 bases matching TRBD1. J was trimmed by 11 bases and V by 0 bases; bases with no gene match: 7. Germline V gene lookup returns CDR1 LGHDT and CDR2 YNNKEL (reference sequence). The CDR3 is 15 residues long. The CDR3 nucleotides read TGTGCCAGCAGCCAAGATAGGAACAGGGGGCGCAAACTGTTTTTT. Its translation is CASSQDRNRGRKLFF.

This sequence joins TRBV12-3 or TRBV12-4 and TRBJ1-1, with a tentative D call TRBD1 (5 bases). V lost 3 bases and J 0 bases, leaving 11 bases between the germline ends. The CDR3 sequence is 15 residues long. The CDR3 DNA is TGTGCCAGCAGTTTCAGGGTCGGGGTGAACACTGAAGCTTTCTTT. It translates to CASSFRVGVNTEAFF.

V and J are TRBV12-3 or TRBV12-4 and TRBJ2-2, with D perhaps given as TRBD1 or TRBD2 (5 bases each). The V end was cut by 6 bases, the J end by 7 bases, with 18 bases between. CDR3 length: 15 residues. The CDR3 here is CASRALNGANGELFF. CDR3 sequence (DNA): TGTGCCAGCAGAGCCCTTAACGGGGCGAACGGGGAGCTGTTTTTT.

The table lists this clonotype with a count of one. The V and J genes are TRBV2 and TRBJ1-1, with a tentative D call TRBD1 (5 bases). V lost 5 bases and J lost 6, with 16 bases in between. Germline assignment: CDR1 SNHLY and CDR2 FYNNEI. This CDR3 spans 14 amino acids. The CDR3 sequence is CASSSLGTTPEAFF. The CDR3 DNA reads as TGTGCCAGCAGTTCACTAGGGACCACTCCTGAAGCTTTCTTT.

This clonotype was counted a few times. As DNA, the CDR3 is TGTGCCAGCTCACCGAGAGTTCGGGGAGGTGCTCCTTTGGGAACCGGACTGTTTTTT. This encodes CASSPRVRGGAPLGTGLFF. The rearrangement joins TRBV18 to TRBJ1-4; D uncertain. V was pared by 3 bases and J by 13 bases, with 33 bases between. CDR3 length: 19 residues. CDR1 is KGHSH and CDR2 is LQKENI in the germline V gene.

The J gene is TRBJ2-3, the V gene TRBV9; D tentatively reads TRBD1 or TRBD2 (5 bases each). This CDR3 has 15 residues. CDR1 and CDR2 from the germline V gene are SGDLS and YYNGEE. The V end lost 4 bases, the J end lost 1 base, and 13 bases lay between the germline ends. This CDR3 reads CASSPDGDRTDTQYF. The CDR3 region has the DNA TGTGCCAGCAGCCCAGACGGGGACCGCACAGATACGCAGTATTTT.

The chain combines TRBV7-2 with TRBJ1-2, with D possibly TRBD1 on 5 matching bases. Trimming removed 5 bases from V and 6 bases from J, with 22 bases in between. The length of the CDR3 is 16 residues. Germline CDR1 is SGHTA and CDR2 is FQGNSA. DNA for the CDR3: TGTGCCAGCAGCCCAACTTTCGGGCAGGGCCCCCATGGCTACACCTTC. Protein product: CASSPTFGQGPHGYTF. The whole variable domain, filled in from reference TRBV7-2 and TRBJ1-2, reads GAGVSQSPSNKVTEKGKDVELRCDPISGHTALYWYRQSLGQGLEFLIYFQGNSAPDKSGLPSDRFSAERTGGSVSTLTIQRTQQEDSAVYLCASSPTFGQGPHGYTFGSGTRLTVV.

This clonotype was seen a handful of times. This sequence joins TRBV30 and TRBJ1-1, with a tentative D call TRBD1 (6 bases). V was trimmed by 4 bases and J by 9 bases, leaving 21 bases between them. The germline V gene has CDR1 GTSNPN and CDR2 SVGIG (reference sequence). The CDR3 is 14 residues long. The CDR3: CAWNLGRGPLKAFF. CDR3 DNA: TGTGCCTGGAACCTCGGACGGGGGCCTTTGAAAGCTTTCTTT.

This clonotype was observed a handful of times. This chain links TRBV15 with TRBJ2-3; 9 nucleotides agree with TRBD2. The V gene end was trimmed by 0 bases and the J gene end by 6 bases; junction bases not matched to a gene: 13. There are 18 residues in the CDR3. Germline assignment: CDR1 LNHNV and CDR2 YYDKDF (reference sequence). Written as DNA, the CDR3 is TGTGCCACCAGCAGAGATGGTCAGGGCGGGAGGGCCGGTGATACGCAGTATTTT. Amino acid sequence: CATSRDGQGGRAGDTQYF.

The chain has TRBV6-5 and TRBJ1-2; 12 bases map to TRBD1. CDR3 length: 15 amino acids. With V trimmed by 5 bases and J by 2 bases, 3 bases remained unmatched. Per the germline V gene, CDR1 is MNHEY and CDR2 is SVGAGI. This CDR3 is CASSGTGGINYGYTF. CDR3 nucleotides: TGTGCCAGCAGTGGGACAGGGGGCATAAACTATGGCTACACCTTC.

The chain has TRBV14 and TRBJ2-1; no clear D gene. V was shortened by 3 bases and J by 5 bases, with 8 bases between the two germline ends. CDR1 and CDR2 from the germline V gene are SGHDN and FVKESK. The CDR3 has 13 residues. In DNA form, the CDR3 reads TGTGCCAGCAGCCATCAATGGGACAATGAGCAGTTCTTC. Translating gives CASSHQWDNEQFF.

This clonotype was counted between two and nine times. This chain joins TRBV29-1 and TRBJ1-3; 8 bases map to TRBD1. Germline V gene data show CDR1 as SQVTM and CDR2 as ANQGSEA. This CDR3 has 17 residues. V shed 0 bases, J shed 1 base, and the junction held 8 bases outside the gene matches. The CDR3 region is CSVEDVNRGTSGNTIYF. Here the CDR3 DNA reads TGCAGCGTTGAAGATGTTAACAGGGGGACTTCTGGAAACACCATATATTTT.